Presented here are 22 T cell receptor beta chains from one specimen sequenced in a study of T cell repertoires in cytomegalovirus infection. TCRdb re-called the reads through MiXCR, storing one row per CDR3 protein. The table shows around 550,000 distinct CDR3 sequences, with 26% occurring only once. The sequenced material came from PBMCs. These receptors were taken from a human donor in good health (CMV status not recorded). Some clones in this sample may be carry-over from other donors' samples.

Here the CDR3 reads CASTARLANTGELFF. The DNA for the CDR3 is TGTGCCAGTACCGCCCGACTAGCGAACACCGGGGAGCTGTTTTTT. J is TRBJ2-2 and V is TRBV19; tentatively, D is TRBD2 (6 bases). The CDR3 sequence is 15 residues long. V dropped 7 bases and J dropped 0 bases, with 12 bases sitting between them. CDR1 and CDR2 (germline): LNHDA, SQIVND (reference sequence). Filled out from reference TRBV19 and TRBJ2-2, the complete variable domain reads DGGITQSPKYLFRKEGQNVTLSCEQNLNHDAMYWYRQDPGQGLRLIYYSQIVNDFQKGDIAEGYSVSREKKESFPLTVTSAQKNPTAFYLCASTARLANTGELFFGEGSRLTVL.

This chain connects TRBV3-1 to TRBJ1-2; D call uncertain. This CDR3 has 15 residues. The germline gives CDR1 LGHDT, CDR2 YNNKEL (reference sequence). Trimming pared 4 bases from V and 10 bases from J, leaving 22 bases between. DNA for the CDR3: TGTGCCAGCAGCCCTTATCTTCAGGTATTCGGCGTCTACACCTTC. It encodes CASSPYLQVFGVYTF.

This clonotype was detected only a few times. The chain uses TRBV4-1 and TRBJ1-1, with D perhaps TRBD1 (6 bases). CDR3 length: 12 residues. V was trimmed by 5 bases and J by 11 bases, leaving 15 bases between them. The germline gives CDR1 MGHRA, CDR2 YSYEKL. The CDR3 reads CASSAGFGGAFF. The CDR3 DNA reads TGCGCCAGCAGCGCCGGGTTTGGGGGCGCTTTCTTT.

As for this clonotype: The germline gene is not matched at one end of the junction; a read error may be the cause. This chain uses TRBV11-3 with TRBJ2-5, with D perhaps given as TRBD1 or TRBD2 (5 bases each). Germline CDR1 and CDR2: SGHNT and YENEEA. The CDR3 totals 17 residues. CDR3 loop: CTSSFSKRSRWGETQYF. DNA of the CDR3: TGTACCAGCAGCTTTTCGAAGCGGTCCAGATGGGGGGAGACCCAGTACTTC.

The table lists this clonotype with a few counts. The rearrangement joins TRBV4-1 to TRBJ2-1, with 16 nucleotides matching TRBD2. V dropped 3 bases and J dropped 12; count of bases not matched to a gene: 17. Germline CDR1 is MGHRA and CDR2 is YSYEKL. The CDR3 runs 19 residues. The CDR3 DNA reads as TGCGCCAGCAGCCAGGTTCCGACAAATAAGGGACTAGCGGGAGGGCCGCAGTTCTTC. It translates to CASSQVPTNKGLAGGPQFF.

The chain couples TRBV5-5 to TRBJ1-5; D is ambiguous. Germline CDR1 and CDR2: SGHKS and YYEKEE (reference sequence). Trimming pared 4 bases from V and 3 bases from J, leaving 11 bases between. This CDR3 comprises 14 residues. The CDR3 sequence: CASSKSEYNQPQHF. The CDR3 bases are TGTGCCAGCAGCAAGAGCGAATACAATCAGCCCCAGCATTTT.

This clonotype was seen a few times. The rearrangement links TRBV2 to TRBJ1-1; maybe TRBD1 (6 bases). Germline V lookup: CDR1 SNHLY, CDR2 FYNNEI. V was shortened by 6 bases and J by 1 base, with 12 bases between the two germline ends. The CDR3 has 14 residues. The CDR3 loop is CASRRGDSNTEAFF. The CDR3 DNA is TGTGCCAGCAGGAGGGGGGACTCGAACACTGAAGCTTTCTTT. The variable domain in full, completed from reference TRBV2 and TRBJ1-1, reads EPEVTQTPSHQVTQMGQEVILRCVPISNHLYFYWYRQILGQKVEFLVSFYNNEISEKSEIFDDQFSVERPDGSNFTLKIRSTKLEDSAMYFCASRRGDSNTEAFFGQGTRLTVV.

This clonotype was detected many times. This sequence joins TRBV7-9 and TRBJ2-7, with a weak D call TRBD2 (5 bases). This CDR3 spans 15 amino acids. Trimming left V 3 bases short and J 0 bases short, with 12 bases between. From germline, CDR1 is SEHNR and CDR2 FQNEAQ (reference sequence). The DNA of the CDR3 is TGTGCCAGCAGCTTTAGTCTGGGGAGCTCCTACGAGCAGTACTTC. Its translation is CASSFSLGSSYEQYF.

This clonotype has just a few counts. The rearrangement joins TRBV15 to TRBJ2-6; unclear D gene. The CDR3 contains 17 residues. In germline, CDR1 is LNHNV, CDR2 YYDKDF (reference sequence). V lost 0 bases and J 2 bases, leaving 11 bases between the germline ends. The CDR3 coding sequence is TGTGCCACCAGCAGAGAGGTGGGGTCCCCTGGGGCCAACGTCCTGACTTTC. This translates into CATSREVGSPGANVLTF.

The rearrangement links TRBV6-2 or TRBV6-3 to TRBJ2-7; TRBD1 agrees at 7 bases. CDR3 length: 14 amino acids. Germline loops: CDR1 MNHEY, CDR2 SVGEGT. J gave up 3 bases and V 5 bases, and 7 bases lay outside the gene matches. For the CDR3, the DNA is TGTGCCAGCAGTGAGACAGGGACGGGCTACGAGCAGTACTTC. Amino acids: CASSETGTGYEQYF.

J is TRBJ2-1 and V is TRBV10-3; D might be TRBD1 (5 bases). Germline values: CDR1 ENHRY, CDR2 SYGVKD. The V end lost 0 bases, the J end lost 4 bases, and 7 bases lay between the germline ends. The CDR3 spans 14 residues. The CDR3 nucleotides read TGTGCCATCAGTGAGTCTTCAGGGTACAATGAGCAGTTCTTC. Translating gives CAISESSGYNEQFF.

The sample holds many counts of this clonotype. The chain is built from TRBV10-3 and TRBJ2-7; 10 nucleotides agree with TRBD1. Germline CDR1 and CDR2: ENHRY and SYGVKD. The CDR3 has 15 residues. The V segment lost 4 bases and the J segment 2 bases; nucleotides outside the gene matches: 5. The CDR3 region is CAISVPGTGAYEQYF. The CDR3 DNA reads TGTGCCATCAGTGTACCCGGGACAGGGGCCTACGAGCAGTACTTC.

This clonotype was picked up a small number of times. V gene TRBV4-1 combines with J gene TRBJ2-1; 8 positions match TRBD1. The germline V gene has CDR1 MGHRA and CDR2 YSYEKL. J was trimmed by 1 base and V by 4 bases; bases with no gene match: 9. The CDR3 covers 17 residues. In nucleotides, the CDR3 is TGCGCCAGCAGCCTCGGACAGGGCCCTACATCCTACAATGAGCAGTTCTTC. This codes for CASSLGQGPTSYNEQFF.

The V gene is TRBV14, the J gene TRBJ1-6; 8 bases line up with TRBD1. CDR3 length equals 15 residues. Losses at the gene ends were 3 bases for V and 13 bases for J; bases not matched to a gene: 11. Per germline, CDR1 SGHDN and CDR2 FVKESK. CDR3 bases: TGTGCCAGCAGCCAGGTGACAGGGGCCTTGACTCCCCTCCACTTT. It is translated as CASSQVTGALTPLHF.

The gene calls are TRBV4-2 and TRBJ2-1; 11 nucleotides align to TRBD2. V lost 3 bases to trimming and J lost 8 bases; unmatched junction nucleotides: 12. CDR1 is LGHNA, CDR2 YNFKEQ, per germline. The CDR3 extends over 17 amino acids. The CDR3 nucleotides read TGTGCCAGCAGCCATGGGACTAGCGGCCCCGTCGGGTATGAGCAGTTCTTC. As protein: CASSHGTSGPVGYEQFF.

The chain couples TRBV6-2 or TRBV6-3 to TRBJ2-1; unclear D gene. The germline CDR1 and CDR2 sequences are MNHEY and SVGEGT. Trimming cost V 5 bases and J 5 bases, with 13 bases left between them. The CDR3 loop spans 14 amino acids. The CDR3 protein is CASSQYLTHNEQFF. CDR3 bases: TGTGCCAGCAGTCAATACCTCACACACAATGAGCAGTTCTTC.

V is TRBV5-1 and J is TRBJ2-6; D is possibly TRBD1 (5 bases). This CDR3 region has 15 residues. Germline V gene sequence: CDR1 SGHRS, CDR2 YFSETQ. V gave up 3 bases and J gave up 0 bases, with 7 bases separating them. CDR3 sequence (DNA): TGCGCCAGCAGCTGGACAAGCTCTGGGGCCAACGTCCTGACTTTC. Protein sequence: CASSWTSSGANVLTF.

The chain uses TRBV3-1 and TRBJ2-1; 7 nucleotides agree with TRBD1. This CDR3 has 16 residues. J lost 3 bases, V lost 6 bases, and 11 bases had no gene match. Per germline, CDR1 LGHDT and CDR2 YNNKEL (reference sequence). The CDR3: CASSPTWGQSYNEQFF. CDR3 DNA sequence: TGTGCCAGCAGTCCTACCTGGGGACAGAGCTACAATGAGCAGTTCTTC.

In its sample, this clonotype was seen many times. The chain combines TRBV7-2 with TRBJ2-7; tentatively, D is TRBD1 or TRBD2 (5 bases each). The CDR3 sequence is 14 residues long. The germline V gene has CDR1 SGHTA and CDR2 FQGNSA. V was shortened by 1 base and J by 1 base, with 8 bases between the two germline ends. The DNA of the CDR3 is TGTGCCAGCAGCTTAGACGGGGCTTCCTACGAGCAGTACTTC. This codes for CASSLDGASYEQYF.

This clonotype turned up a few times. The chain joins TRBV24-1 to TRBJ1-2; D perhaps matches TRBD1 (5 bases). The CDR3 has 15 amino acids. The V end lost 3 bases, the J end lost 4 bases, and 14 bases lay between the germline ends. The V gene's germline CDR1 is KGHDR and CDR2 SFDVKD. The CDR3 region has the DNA TGTGCCACCAGTGATCCGGGGACGGAAGTCTATGGCTACACCTTC. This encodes CATSDPGTEVYGYTF.

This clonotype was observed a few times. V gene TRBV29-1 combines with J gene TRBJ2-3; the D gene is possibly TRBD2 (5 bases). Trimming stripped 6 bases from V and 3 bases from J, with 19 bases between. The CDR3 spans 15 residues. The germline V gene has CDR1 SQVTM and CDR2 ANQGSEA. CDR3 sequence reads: CSVFIVPRGTDTQYF. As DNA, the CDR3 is TGCAGCGTCTTTATAGTCCCAAGAGGGACAGATACGCAGTATTTT.

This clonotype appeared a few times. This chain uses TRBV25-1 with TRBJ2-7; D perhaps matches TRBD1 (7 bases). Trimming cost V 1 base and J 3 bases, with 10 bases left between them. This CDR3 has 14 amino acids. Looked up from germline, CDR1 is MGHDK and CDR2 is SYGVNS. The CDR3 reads CASSESGGIYEQYF. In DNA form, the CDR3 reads TGTGCCAGCAGTGAATCAGGGGGGATCTACGAGCAGTACTTC.